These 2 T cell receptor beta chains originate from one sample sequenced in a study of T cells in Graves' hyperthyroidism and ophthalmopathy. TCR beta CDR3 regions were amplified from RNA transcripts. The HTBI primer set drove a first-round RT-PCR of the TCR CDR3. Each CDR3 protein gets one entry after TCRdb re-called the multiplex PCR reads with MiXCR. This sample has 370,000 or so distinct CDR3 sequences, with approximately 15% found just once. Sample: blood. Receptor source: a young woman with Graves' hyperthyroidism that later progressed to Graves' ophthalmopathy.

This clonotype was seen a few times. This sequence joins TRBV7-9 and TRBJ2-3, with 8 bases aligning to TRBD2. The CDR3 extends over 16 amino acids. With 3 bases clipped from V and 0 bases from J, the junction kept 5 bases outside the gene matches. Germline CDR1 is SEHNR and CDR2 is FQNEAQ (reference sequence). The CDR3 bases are TGTGCCAGCAGCTTCGAACTAGCGGATAGCACAGATACGCAGTATTTT. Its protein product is CASSFELADSTDTQYF.

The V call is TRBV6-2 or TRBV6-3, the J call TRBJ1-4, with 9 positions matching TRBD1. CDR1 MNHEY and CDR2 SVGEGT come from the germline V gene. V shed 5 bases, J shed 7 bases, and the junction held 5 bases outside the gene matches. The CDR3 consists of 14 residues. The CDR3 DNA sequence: TGTGCCAGCAGTGTAACAGGGGGCATTGAAAAACTGTTTTTT. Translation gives CASSVTGGIEKLFF.